Sequencing of this TCR beta chain was carried out in a study of T cell responses to AZD1222 COVID-19 vaccine. Study observations and caveats: Spike-specific TCRs gained breadth and depth after people received two AZD1222 doses. Only a handful of individuals given AZD1222 were seropositive at baseline. Donors were chiefly white British, with a greater number of females, and clonal diversity was perhaps underestimated. Unmutated variant regions are reportedly the target of nearly half of TCRs that are spike-specific.

The data were produced by immunoSEQ multiplex PCR, yet TCRdb's version contains in-frame clones alone and is incomplete. The data show about 130,000 clones, approximately 88% seen once. This CDR3 spans 14 amino acids. V was cut by 3 bases and J by 5 bases, with 11 bases left in between. The germline CDR1 and CDR2 sequences are KGHSH and LQKENI. A word on this clone: Antigen unknown.

The chain recombines TRBV18 with TRBJ2-1; D is perhaps TRBD2 (5 bases). This receptor was identified in an adult in good health. Sequenced here: peripheral blood, sampled on day 0 of AZD1222 vaccination. CDR3 nucleotide sequence: TGTGCCAGCTCACCCGTAGCGTTTCACAATGAGCAGTTCTTC. Its protein is CASSPVAFHNEQFF. The variable domain in full, completed from reference TRBV18 and TRBJ2-1, reads NAGVMQNPRHLVRRRGQEARLRCSPMKGHSHVYWYRQLPEEGLKFMVYLQKENIIDESGMPKERFSAEFPKEGPSILRIQQVVRGDSAAYFCASSPVAFHNEQFFGPGTRLTVL.